This T cell receptor (beta chain) was sequenced in a study of T cells in narcolepsy. Some clones are missing from TCRdb's copy, which holds only in-frame ones; the method was immunoSEQ multiplex PCR. The repertoire has about 24,000 clones, about 60% of them found once; the top ten carry roughly 12%. The sample holds a few counts of this clone. The TCR sequence derives from a human donor in good health. Source material: memory (CD45RA-) CD4+ T cells from blood.

CDR3 protein: CASSYSPGTGMTEQYF. CDR3 nucleotides: TGTGCCAGCAGTTACTCGCCCGGGACAGGGATGACGGAGCAGTACTTC. This sequence joins TRBV6-5 and TRBJ2-7; the match to TRBD1 covers 9 bases. The trim removed 0 bases at V and 7 bases at J, leaving 10 bases unmatched. Per germline, CDR1 MNHEY and CDR2 SVGAGI. The CDR3 runs 16 residues.